This T cell receptor (beta chain) was profiled in a study of blood T cell repertoires in COVID-19. Study-level information: PBMCs, B-cell-depleted T cells, or T cells provided the cDNA or gDNA that made up the material.

Participants spanned ages about 18 to 95 years and resided in roughly 26 US areas. Participant-reported clinical history was the basis for cohort assignment. Original methodology: It was from reference gene primer amplification that nucleated cell counts were estimated. Assay used: immunoSEQ multiplex PCR; TCRdb lists only in-frame clones, some missing. V and J calls plus clone size are reproduced from that table; the DNA served to infer D and trimming. This sample yields fewer than 350,000 clones, of which 85% to 90% are seen a single time; approximately 4% belongs to the top ten. V was shortened by 8 bases and J by 8 bases, with 16 bases between the two germline ends. The CDR3 has 13 amino acids. The germline CDR1 and CDR2 sequences are LNHDA and SQIVND (reference sequence).

What was sequenced was PBMCs or T cells enriched from blood (not recorded which). The rearrangement uses TRBV19 and TRBJ1-5, with a weak D call TRBD1 (5 bases). The source is a woman aged 30 to 39 with acute COVID-19. CDR3 sequence (DNA): TGTGCCAGTGCTGGCAGGGCGGGGGAGCCCCAGCATTTT. Protein sequence: CASAGRAGEPQHF.